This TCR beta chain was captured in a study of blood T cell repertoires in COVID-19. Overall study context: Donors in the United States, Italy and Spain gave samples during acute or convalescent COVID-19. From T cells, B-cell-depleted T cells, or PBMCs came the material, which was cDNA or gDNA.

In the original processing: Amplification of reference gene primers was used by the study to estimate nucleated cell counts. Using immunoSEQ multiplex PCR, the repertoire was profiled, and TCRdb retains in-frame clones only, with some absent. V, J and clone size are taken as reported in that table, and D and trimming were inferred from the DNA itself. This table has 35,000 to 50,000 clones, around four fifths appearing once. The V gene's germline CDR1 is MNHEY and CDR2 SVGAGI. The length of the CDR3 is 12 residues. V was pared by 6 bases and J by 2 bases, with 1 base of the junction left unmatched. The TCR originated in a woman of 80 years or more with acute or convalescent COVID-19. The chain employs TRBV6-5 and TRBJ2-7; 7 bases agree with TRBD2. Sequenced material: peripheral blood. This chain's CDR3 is CASRAGAYEQYF. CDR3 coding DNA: TGTGCCAGCAGGGCGGGGGCCTACGAGCAGTACTTC.